This paragraph covers one TCR beta chain sequence. This sample was taken from a study of blood T cell repertoires in COVID-19. Overall study: Both acute and convalescent COVID-19 samples were obtained from the United States, Italy and Spain. From T cells, B-cell-depleted T cells, or PBMCs came the material, which was cDNA or gDNA.

Germline CDR1 is SGHTA and CDR2 is FQGNSA. CDR3 length: 15 amino acids. V lost 5 bases to trimming and J lost 4 bases; unmatched junction nucleotides: 7. Original data processing: Estimation of nucleated cell counts relied on the amplification of reference gene primers. The table came from immunoSEQ multiplex PCR; TCRdb's copy has only in-frame clones and leaves some out. From that table come the V and J calls and clone size; the DNA was used to work out D and trimming. The sample lists some 300,000 clones, around nine tenths occurring once. This sequence joins TRBV7-2 and TRBJ1-4; 7 positions agree with TRBD1. This TCR was sampled from a man between 65 and 85 years old with acute or convalescent COVID-19. Source material: peripheral blood. The CDR3 nucleotides read TGTGCCAGCAGCCCGAGCCGGGACAGTAATGAAAAACTGTTTTTT. Protein: CASSPSRDSNEKLFF.